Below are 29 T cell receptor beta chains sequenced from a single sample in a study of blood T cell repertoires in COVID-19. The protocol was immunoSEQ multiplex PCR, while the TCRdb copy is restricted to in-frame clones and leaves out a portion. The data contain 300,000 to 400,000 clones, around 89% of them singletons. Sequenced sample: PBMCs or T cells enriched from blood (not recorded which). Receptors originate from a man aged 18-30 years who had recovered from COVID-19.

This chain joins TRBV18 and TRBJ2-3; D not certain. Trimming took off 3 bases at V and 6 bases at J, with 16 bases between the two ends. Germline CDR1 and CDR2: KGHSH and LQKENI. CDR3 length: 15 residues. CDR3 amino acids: CASSPRLQAVDTQYF. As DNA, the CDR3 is TGTGCCAGCTCACCCAGGCTTCAGGCCGTGGATACGCAGTATTTT.

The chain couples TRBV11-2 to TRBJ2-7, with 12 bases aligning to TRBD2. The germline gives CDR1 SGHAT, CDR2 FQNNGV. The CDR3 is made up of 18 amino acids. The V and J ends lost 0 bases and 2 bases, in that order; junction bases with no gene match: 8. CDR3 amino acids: CASSLDPWTSGATYEQYF. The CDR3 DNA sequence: TGTGCCAGCAGCTTAGATCCTTGGACTAGCGGGGCGACCTACGAGCAGTACTTC.

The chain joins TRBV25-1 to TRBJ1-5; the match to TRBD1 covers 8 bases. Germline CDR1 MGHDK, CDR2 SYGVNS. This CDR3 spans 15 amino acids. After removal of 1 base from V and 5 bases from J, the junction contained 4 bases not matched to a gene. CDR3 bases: TGTGCCAGCAGTGAATCCGGGACAGGCTATCAGCCCCAGCATTTT. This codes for CASSESGTGYQPQHF.

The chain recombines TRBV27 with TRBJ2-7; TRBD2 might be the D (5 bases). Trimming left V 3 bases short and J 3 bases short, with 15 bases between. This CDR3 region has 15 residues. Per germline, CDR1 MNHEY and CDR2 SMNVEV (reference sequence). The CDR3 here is CASSFGLLSRYEQYF. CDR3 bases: TGTGCCAGCAGTTTCGGACTGCTAAGTCGCTACGAGCAGTACTTC.

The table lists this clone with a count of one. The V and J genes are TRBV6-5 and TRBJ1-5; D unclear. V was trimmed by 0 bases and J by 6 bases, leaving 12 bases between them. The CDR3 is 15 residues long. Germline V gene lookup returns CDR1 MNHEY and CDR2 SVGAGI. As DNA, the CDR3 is TGTGCCAGCAGTTACTCGGCGGGAGGGAGTCAGCCCCAGCATTTT. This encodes CASSYSAGGSQPQHF.

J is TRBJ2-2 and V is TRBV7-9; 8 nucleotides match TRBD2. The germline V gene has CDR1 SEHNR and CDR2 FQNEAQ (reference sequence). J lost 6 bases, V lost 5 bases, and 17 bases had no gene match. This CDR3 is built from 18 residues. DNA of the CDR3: TGTGCCAGCAGCCTATTTGGGGCTAGCGGGTGGAGGTCCGGGGAGCTGTTTTTT. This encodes CASSLFGASGWRSGELFF.

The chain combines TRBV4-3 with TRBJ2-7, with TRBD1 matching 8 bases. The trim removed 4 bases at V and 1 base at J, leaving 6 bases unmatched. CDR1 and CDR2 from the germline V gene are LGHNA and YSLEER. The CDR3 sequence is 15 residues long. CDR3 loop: CASSRRGTGSYEQYF. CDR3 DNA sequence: TGCGCCAGCAGCCGGCGAGGGACAGGTTCCTACGAGCAGTACTTC.

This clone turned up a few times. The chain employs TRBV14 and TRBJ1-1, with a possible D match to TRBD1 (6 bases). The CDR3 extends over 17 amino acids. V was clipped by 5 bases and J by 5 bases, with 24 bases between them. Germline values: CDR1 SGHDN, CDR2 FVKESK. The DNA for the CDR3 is TGTGCCAGCAGCTATACCCAAATGACAGGCACCAGTACTGAAGCTTTCTTT. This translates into CASSYTQMTGTSTEAFF.

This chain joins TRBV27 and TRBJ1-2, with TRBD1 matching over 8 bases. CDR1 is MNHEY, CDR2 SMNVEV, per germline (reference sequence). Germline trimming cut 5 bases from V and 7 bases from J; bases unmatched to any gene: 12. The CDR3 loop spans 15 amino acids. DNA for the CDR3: TGTGCCAGCAGTCCCGCCCCGGGACAGGTTGTTGGCTACACCTTC. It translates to CASSPAPGQVVGYTF.

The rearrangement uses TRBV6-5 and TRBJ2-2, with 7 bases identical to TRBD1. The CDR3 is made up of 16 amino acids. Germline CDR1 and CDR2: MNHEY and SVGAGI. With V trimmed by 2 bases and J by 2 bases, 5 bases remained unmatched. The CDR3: CASSYAWDSNTGELFF. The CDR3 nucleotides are TGTGCCAGCAGTTACGCATGGGACAGCAACACCGGGGAGCTGTTTTTT.

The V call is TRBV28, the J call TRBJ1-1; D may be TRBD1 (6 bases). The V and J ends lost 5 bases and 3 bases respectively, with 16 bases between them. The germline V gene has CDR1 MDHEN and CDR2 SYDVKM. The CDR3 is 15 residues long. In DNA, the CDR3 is TGTGCCAGCAGTCCTCAACAGGGTTGGTACACTGAAGCTTTCTTT. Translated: CASSPQQGWYTEAFF.

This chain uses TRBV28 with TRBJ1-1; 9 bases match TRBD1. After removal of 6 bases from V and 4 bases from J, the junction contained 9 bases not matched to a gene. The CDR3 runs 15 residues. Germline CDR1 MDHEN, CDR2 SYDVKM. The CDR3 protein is CASRLDDRGGTEAFF. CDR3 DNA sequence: TGTGCCAGCAGATTAGACGACAGGGGGGGCACTGAAGCTTTCTTT.

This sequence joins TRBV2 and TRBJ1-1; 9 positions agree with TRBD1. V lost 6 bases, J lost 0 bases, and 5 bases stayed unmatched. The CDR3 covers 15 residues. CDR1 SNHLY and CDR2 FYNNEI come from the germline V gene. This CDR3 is CASRAGTGMNTEAFF. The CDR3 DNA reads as TGTGCCAGCAGGGCCGGGACAGGGATGAACACTGAAGCTTTCTTT. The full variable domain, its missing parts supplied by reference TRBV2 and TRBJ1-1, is EPEVTQTPSHQVTQMGQEVILRCVPISNHLYFYWYRQILGQKVEFLVSFYNNEISEKSEIFDDQFSVERPDGSNFTLKIRSTKLEDSAMYFCASRAGTGMNTEAFFGQGTRLTVV.

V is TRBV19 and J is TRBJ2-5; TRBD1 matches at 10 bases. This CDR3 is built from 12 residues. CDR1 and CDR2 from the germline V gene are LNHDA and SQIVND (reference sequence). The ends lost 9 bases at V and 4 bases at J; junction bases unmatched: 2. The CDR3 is CASRTGGETQYF. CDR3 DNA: TGTGCCAGCCGGACAGGGGGAGAGACCCAGTACTTC.

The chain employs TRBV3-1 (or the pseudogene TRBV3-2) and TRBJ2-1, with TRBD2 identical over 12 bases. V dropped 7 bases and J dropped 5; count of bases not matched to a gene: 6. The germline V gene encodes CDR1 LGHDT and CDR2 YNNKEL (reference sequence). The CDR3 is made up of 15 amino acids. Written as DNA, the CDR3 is TGTGCCAGCACCATGCTAGCGGGAGGGCACAATGAGCAGTTCTTC. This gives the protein CASTMLAGGHNEQFF.

CDR3 region: CASSTQGGTGELFF. The CDR3, as DNA: TGTGCCAGCAGCACGCAGGGTGGTACCGGGGAGCTGTTTTTT. The chain uses TRBV5-6 and TRBJ2-2, with D possibly matching TRBD1 (5 bases). The CDR3 has 14 amino acids. V lost 4 bases, J lost 5 bases, and 12 bases lay in between. Germline CDR1 and CDR2: SGHDT and YYEEEE. The complete variable domain, with remaining parts taken from reference TRBV5-6 and TRBJ2-2, reads DAGVTQSPTHLIKTRGQQVTLRCSPKSGHDTVSWYQQALGQGPQFIFQYYEEEERQRGNFPDRFSGHQFPNYSSELNVNALLLGDSALYLCASSTQGGTGELFFGEGSRLTVL.

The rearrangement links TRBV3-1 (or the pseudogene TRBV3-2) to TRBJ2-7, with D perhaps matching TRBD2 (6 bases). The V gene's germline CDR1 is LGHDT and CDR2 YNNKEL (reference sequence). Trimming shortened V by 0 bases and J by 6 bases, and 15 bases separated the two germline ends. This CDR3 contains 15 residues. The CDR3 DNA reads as TGTGCCAGCAGCCAAGAGGGCTTGTGGGAGGCCGAGCAGTACTTC. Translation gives CASSQEGLWEAEQYF.

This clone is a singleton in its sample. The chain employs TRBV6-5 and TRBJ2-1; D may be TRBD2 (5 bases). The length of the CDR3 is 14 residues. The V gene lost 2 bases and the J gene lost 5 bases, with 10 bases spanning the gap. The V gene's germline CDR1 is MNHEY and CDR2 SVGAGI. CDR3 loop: CASSYGSPHNEQFF. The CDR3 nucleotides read TGTGCCAGCAGTTACGGGAGTCCCCACAATGAGCAGTTCTTC.

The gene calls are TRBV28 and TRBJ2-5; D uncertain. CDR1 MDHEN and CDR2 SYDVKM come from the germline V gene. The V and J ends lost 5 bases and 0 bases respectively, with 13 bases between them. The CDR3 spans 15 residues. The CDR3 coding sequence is TGTGCCAGCAGTCCCGAAGACACTTACCAAGAGACCCAGTACTTC. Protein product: CASSPEDTYQETQYF.

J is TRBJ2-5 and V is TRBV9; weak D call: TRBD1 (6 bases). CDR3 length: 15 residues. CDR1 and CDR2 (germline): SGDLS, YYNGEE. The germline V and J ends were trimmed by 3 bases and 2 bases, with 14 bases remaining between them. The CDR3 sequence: CASSAAGTRQETQYF. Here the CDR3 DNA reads TGTGCCAGCAGCGCTGCCGGGACAAGACAAGAGACCCAGTACTTC.

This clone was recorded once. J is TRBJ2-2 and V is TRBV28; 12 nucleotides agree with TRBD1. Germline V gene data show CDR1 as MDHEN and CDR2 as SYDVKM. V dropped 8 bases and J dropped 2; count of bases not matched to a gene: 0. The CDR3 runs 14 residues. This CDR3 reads CASGTGGNTGELFF. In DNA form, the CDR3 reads TGTGCCAGCGGGACAGGGGGCAACACCGGGGAGCTGTTTTTT.

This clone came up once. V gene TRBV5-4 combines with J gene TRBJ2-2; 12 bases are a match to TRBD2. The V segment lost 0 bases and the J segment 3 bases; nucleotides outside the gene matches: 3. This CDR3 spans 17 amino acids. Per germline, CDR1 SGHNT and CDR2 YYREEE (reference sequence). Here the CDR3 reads CASSLGLAGVDTGELFF. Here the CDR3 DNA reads TGTGCCAGCAGCTTGGGACTAGCGGGAGTCGACACCGGGGAGCTGTTTTTT. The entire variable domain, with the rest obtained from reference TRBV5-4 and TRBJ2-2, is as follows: ETGVTQSPTHLIKTRGQQVTLRCSSQSGHNTVSWYQQALGQGPQFIFQYYREEENGRGNFPPRFSGLQFPNYSSELNVNALELDDSALYLCASSLGLAGVDTGELFFGEGSRLTVL.

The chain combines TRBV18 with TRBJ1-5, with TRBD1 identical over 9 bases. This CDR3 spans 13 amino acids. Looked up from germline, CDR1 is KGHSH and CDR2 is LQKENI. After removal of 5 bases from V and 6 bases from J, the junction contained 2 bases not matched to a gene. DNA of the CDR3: TGTGCCAGCTCATCGGACAGGGGTCAGCCCCAGCATTTT. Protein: CASSSDRGQPQHF.

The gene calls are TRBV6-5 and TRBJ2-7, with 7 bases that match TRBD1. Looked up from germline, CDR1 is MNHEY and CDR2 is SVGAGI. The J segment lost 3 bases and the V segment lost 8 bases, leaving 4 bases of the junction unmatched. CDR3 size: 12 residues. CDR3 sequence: CASPRQGYEQYF. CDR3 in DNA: TGTGCCAGCCCGAGACAGGGCTACGAGCAGTACTTC.

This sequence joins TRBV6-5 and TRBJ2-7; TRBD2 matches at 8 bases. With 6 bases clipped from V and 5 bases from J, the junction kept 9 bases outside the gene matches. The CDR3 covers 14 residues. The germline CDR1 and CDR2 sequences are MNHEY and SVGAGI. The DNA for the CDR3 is TGTGCCAGCAGAACCGCGGGACTAGGCGACGAGCAGTACTTC. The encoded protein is CASRTAGLGDEQYF.

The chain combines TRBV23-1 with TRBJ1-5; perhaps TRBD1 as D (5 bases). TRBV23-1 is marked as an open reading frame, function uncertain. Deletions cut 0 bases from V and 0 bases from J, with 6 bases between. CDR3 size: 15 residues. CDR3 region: CASSQSGGSNQPQHF. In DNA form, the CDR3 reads TGCGCCAGCAGTCAATCGGGGGGTAGCAATCAGCCCCAGCATTTT.

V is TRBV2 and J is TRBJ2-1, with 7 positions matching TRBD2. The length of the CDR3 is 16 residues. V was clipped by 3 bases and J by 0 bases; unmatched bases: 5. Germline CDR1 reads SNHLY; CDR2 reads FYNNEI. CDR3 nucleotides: TGTGCCAGCAGTGAGGGGAGGGGACTCTCCTACAATGAGCAGTTCTTC. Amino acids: CASSEGRGLSYNEQFF.

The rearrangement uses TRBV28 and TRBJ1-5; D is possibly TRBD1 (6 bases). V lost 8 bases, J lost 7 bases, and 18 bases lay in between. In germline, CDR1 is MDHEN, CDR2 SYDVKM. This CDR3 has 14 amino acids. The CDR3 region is CASLVFGGQQPQHF. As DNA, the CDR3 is TGTGCCAGCCTTGTTTTCGGGGGGCAGCAGCCCCAGCATTTT.

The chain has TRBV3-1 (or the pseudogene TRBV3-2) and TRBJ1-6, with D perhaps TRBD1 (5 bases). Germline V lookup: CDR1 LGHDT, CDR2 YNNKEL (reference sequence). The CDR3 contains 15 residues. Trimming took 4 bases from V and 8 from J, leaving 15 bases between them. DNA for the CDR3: TGTGCCAGCAGCCCCAGTGCGGGGCGGGATTCACCCCTCCACTTT. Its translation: CASSPSAGRDSPLHF.